This T cell receptor beta chain was captured in a study of blood T cell repertoires in COVID-19 (dated by TCRdb to about 2020). Background on the whole study: The collaborator samples originated in the United States, Italy and Spain and spanned the acute and convalescent phases of COVID-19. The material from the prospective study consisted of cDNA or gDNA derived from T cells, B-cell-depleted T cells, or PBMCs. Subjects who had been exposed to COVID-19, were actively infected with it, or had recovered from it provided the deeply sampled blood TCRbeta repertoires that made up the dataset. The repertoires were made available in a free public database intended to serve as a resource for research on the immune response to SARS-CoV-2. The samples were drawn from the first 160 participants of the ongoing ImmuneRACE study and from 1,254 subjects provided by 6 global collaborators. Sample metadata almost always included a de-identified subject ID, COVID-19 status, age in years and sex. Where available, HLA class I and class II types were obtained from metadata supplied by the sample provider rather than from assay-based typing. What the work shows at the level of the full study, not this receptor alone: The amount of clinical and demographic metadata varied by source and participant and was provided uncurated.

Whole blood was collected in K2EDTA tubes by collaborating institutions according to the institutions' own protocols. For TCRbeta analysis, collaborator samples were shipped as frozen whole blood, as isolated PBMCs, or as DNA extracted from either sample type. In the germline V gene, CDR1 corresponds to LGHNA and CDR2 to YSLEER. CDR3 length: 15 amino acids, cysteine to phenylalanine. Of all the DNA, just the CDR3 is kept, 45 bases in frame from base 1. At the junction V is shortened by 2 bases and J by 9 bases; bases outside the gene matches: 5. To note about this clone: Its specific antigen is unknown. No much larger clonotype is one base removed from it; base qualities were not supplied.

TCRbeta CDR3 regions were amplified from genomic DNA using the immunoSEQ Assay, a bias-controlled multiplex PCR. Per the source publication's procedure: The number of nucleated cells in each sample was estimated from the amplification of reference gene primers within the assay. To quantify the absolute abundance of each unique TCRbeta CDR3 rearrangement, sequence reads were collapsed and filtered. For each sample, productive Simpson clonality was calculated as the square root of Simpson's diversity index across productive rearrangements. This immuneACCESS table, as held by TCRdb, lists in-frame sequences with V and J called but not all clones. Of the missing ones, under half trace to an unresolved V gene in checked studies; the others have no known cause. Clone size and V and J calls were adopted from that table, with D and trimming inferred from the DNA. Counted in this sample were over 120,000 clones; approximately 84% of them appeared once. Of the sample, approximately 40% falls within the top ten clones.

The rearrangement combines TRBV4-3 with TRBJ2-1, with 12 junctional bases fitting TRBD2. Sequenced input: peripheral blood. This receptor was obtained from a human donor in a cohort sampled during active COVID-19. The DNA reads TGCGCCAGCAGCCAAACAGGGACTAGCGGGCTTGAGCAGTTCTTC. This sequence encodes CASSQTGTSGLEQFF.